The 23 T cell receptor beta chains given below trace back to one sample, sequenced in a study of T cell repertoires in cytomegalovirus infection. Their cognate antigens are unknown. MiXCR, run by TCRdb on the reads, gives a single entry per CDR3 protein. The profile shows some 800,000 distinct CDR3 sequences, roughly 28% of them singletons. Sequencing used cultured CD8+ T cells from PBMCs, obtained from culture after CMV antigen stimulation. The receptor source for this set is a human donor in good health (CMV status not recorded). Some clones in this sample may be carry-over from other donors' samples.

The chain links TRBV2 to TRBJ1-6; no firm D call. Between the trimmed V and J ends, which lost 6 bases and 8 bases, there was a span of 17 bases. The CDR3 loop spans 15 amino acids. Germline V CDR1 and CDR2: SNHLY, FYNNEI. CDR3 protein: CASSERPRRDSPLHF. In DNA form, the CDR3 reads TGTGCCAGCAGCGAGAGGCCGCGTAGAGATTCACCCCTCCACTTT. Supplemented by reference TRBV2 and TRBJ1-6, the full variable domain reads EPEVTQTPSHQVTQMGQEVILRCVPISNHLYFYWYRQILGQKVEFLVSFYNNEISEKSEIFDDQFSVERPDGSNFTLKIRSTKLEDSAMYFCASSERPRRDSPLHFGNGTRLTVT.

This clonotype has ten or more counts. The rearrangement links TRBV7-6 to TRBJ2-6, with unresolved D. V was trimmed by 1 base and J by 1 base, leaving 5 bases between them. Germline CDR1 and CDR2: SGHVS and FNYEAQ. The CDR3 is made up of 15 amino acids. CDR3 protein: CASSLEGSGANVLTF. The CDR3 region has the DNA TGTGCCAGCAGCTTAGAAGGTTCTGGGGCCAACGTCCTGACTTTC.

In this sample, this clonotype turned up a few times. This chain connects TRBV7-6 to TRBJ1-5, with D maybe TRBD1 (5 bases). This CDR3 has 16 residues. The V gene's germline CDR1 is SGHVS and CDR2 FNYEAQ. V was pared by 4 bases and J by 1 base, with 14 bases between. CDR3 coding DNA: TGTGCCAGCAGCTCCCTGGAGGGGCTAAGCAATCAGCCCCAGCATTTT. It encodes CASSSLEGLSNQPQHF.

CDR3 sequence reads: CASSQGRAAYEQYF. The CDR3 nucleotides are TGCGCCAGCAGCCAAGGCCGGGCCGCCTACGAGCAGTACTTC. The J gene is TRBJ2-7, the V gene TRBV4-1, with unresolved D. CDR3 length: 14 amino acids. Germline V gene data show CDR1 as MGHRA and CDR2 as YSYEKL. V dropped 1 base and J dropped 2 bases, with 9 bases sitting between them.

This clonotype occurred many times. The chain couples TRBV7-2 to TRBJ2-1; maybe TRBD2 (6 bases). From germline, CDR1 is SGHTA and CDR2 FQGNSA. V shed 4 bases and J shed 6 bases, with 7 bases lying between them. The length of the CDR3 is 12 residues. DNA of the CDR3: TGTGCCAGCAGCTGGCGGGGCAATGAGCAGTTCTTC. Protein sequence: CASSWRGNEQFF.

This sequence joins TRBV6-6 and TRBJ2-7; D possibly corresponds to TRBD1 (6 bases). V lost 10 bases to trimming and J lost 3 bases, with 10 bases between them. The CDR3 totals 11 residues. The germline CDR1 and CDR2 sequences are MNHNY and SVGAGI (reference sequence). CDR3 sequence: CATVQGYEQYV. The DNA for the CDR3 is TGTGCCACCGTACAGGGCTACGAGCAGTACGTC.

Comments on this clonotype: Compared with germline, one end of the junction differs, possibly owing to a read error. CDR3 sequence (DNA): TGCGCTAGCAGCCAAGACAGAACCTACGAGCAGTACTTC. Translation: CASSQDRTYEQYF. V is TRBV4-1 and J is TRBJ2-7, with a possible D match to TRBD1 (5 bases). Germline values: CDR1 MGHRA, CDR2 YSYEKL. CDR3 length: 13 residues.

This clonotype has just a few counts. This chain uses TRBV4-1 with TRBJ2-2; a possible D gene is TRBD2 (6 bases). V was pared by 5 bases and J by 7 bases, with 8 bases between. This CDR3 region has 12 residues. Germline CDR1 is MGHRA and CDR2 is YSYEKL. The CDR3 DNA is TGCGCCAGCAGCTTAGCGGTCGGGGAGCTGTTTTTT. Its protein product is CASSLAVGELFF.

In this sample, this clonotype turned up a few times. The chain uses TRBV6-2 or TRBV6-3 and TRBJ2-4, with D perhaps TRBD1 (6 bases). Germline V CDR1 and CDR2: MNHEY, SVGEGT. V lost 4 bases to trimming and J lost 5 bases, with 18 bases between them. The CDR3 is made up of 16 amino acids. The CDR3 spells CASSSVLGDRQNIQYF. The CDR3 nucleotides read TGTGCCAGCAGTTCCGTCTTGGGAGACAGGCAAAACATTCAGTACTTC.

This clonotype occurred many times. The chain joins TRBV7-9 to TRBJ1-5, with no clear D. V was shortened by 6 bases and J by 5 bases, with 17 bases between the two germline ends. This CDR3 comprises 15 residues. The germline gives CDR1 SEHNR, CDR2 FQNEAQ (reference sequence). In DNA form, the CDR3 reads TGTGCCAGCAGTACCGTCCTGGAGGGAGATCAGCCCCAGCATTTT. Its protein is CASSTVLEGDQPQHF.

This clonotype was seen more than once but under ten times. The rearrangement links TRBV27 to TRBJ2-1; unclear D gene. This CDR3 has 16 residues. The V end was cut by 5 bases, the J end by 1 base, with 15 bases between. Germline V gene sequence: CDR1 MNHEY, CDR2 SMNVEV (reference sequence). Here the CDR3 reads CASSIMTPPSYNEQFF. Written as DNA, the CDR3 is TGTGCCAGCAGTATTATGACCCCCCCTTCCTACAATGAGCAGTTCTTC.

This clonotype was found once. The chain combines TRBV27 with TRBJ2-7; TRBD1 agrees at 11 bases. Trimming removed 2 bases from V and 4 bases from J; junction bases left unmatched: 4. In germline, CDR1 is MNHEY, CDR2 SMNVEV (reference sequence). There are 15 residues in the CDR3. The CDR3 coding sequence is TGTGCCAGCAGTTTAAATGGACAGGGGGCGTACGAGCAGTACTTC. Translated: CASSLNGQGAYEQYF.

The CDR3 sequence is CASSEARLDYSNQPQHF. In nucleotides, the CDR3 is TGTGCCAGCAGTGAAGCGAGGCTCGATTATAGCAATCAGCCCCAGCATTTT. This chain connects TRBV6-1 to TRBJ1-5; D call uncertain. V was trimmed by 0 bases and J by 0 bases, leaving 12 bases between them. The CDR3 totals 17 residues. The germline CDR1 and CDR2 sequences are MNHNS and SASEGT.

This clonotype has a count of ten or more. This chain joins TRBV6-6 and TRBJ1-5, with 8 bases lining up with TRBD1. CDR3 length: 17 residues. Trimming cost V 3 bases and J 0 bases; bases outside gene matches: 7. Germline CDR1 MNHNY, CDR2 SVGAGI (reference sequence). The CDR3: CASSYPRQGHSNQPQHF. The CDR3 DNA sequence: TGTGCCAGCAGTTATCCCCGACAGGGGCATAGCAATCAGCCCCAGCATTTT.

This clonotype was detected only a few times. The CDR3 protein is CASSIWGGNTEAFF. The CDR3 DNA sequence: TGTGCCAGTAGTATTTGGGGGGGGAACACTGAAGCTTTCTTT. This sequence joins TRBV19 and TRBJ1-1; D perhaps matches TRBD1 (5 bases). This CDR3 has 14 residues. Germline V gene data show CDR1 as LNHDA and CDR2 as SQIVND (reference sequence). V was trimmed by 3 bases and J by 1 base, leaving 9 bases between them.

This clonotype was counted at least ten times. The CDR3 loop is CASSLVYGTEQYV. The CDR3, as DNA: TGTGCCAGCAGTTTAGTTTACGGAACCGAGCAGTACGTC. The chain carries TRBV12-3 or TRBV12-4 and TRBJ2-7; D is undetermined. V lost 1 base, J lost 6 bases, and 10 bases lay in between. CDR3 length equals 13 residues.

This clonotype was seen more than once but under ten times. This sequence joins TRBV7-9 and TRBJ1-3; the D is unclear. CDR3 length: 14 amino acids. Germline loops: CDR1 SEHNR, CDR2 FQNEAQ (reference sequence). Trimming removed 7 bases at V and 0 bases at J, with 10 bases between. Here the CDR3 DNA reads TGTGCCAGCATCAAAGACTTCTCTGGAAACACCATATATTTT. Translating it yields CASIKDFSGNTIYF. Filled out from reference TRBV7-9 and TRBJ1-3, the complete variable domain reads DTGVSQNPRHKITKRGQNVTFRCDPISEHNRLYWYRQTLGQGPEFLTYFQNEAQLEKSRLLSDRFSAERPKGSFSTLEIQRTEQGDSAMYLCASIKDFSGNTIYFGEGSWLTVV.

The chain carries TRBV11-2 and TRBJ1-1; a possible D gene is TRBD1 (6 bases). V was cut by 0 bases and J by 3 bases, with 11 bases left in between. The CDR3 is 15 residues long. Looked up from germline, CDR1 is SGHAT and CDR2 is FQNNGV. CDR3 loop: CASSLDTGAYTEAFF. The CDR3 DNA reads TGTGCCAGCAGCTTAGATACGGGGGCCTACACTGAAGCTTTCTTT. The whole variable domain, remainder taken from reference TRBV11-2 and TRBJ1-1, is EAGVAQSPRYKIIEKRQSVAFWCNPISGHATLYWYQQILGQGPKLLIQFQNNGVVDDSQLPKDRFSAERLKGVDSTLKIQPAKLEDSAVYLCASSLDTGAYTEAFFGQGTRLTVV.

In this sample, this clonotype turned up a few times. V gene TRBV7-2 combines with J gene TRBJ2-2, with 11 nucleotides matching TRBD2. The germline V gene encodes CDR1 SGHTA and CDR2 FQGNSA. The CDR3 is 17 residues long. Trimming at V came to 3 bases and at J to 0 bases, leaving 3 bases not matched to a gene. Here the CDR3 DNA reads TGTGCCAGCAGCTTTGTAGCGGGGGGGTCGAACACCGGGGAGCTGTTTTTT. This gives the protein CASSFVAGGSNTGELFF.

This clonotype came up many times. This chain joins TRBV7-3 and TRBJ2-1; no firm D call. V lost 5 bases, J lost 4 bases, and 9 bases lay in between. The CDR3 runs 13 residues. Germline V gives CDR1 SGHTA, CDR2 FQGTGA. The CDR3 region has the DNA TGTGCCAGCAGCCCCTACCCTTACAATGAGCAGTTCTTC. Protein: CASSPYPYNEQFF. Combining the CDR3 with reference TRBV7-3 and TRBJ2-1 gives the whole variable domain GAGVSQTPSNKVTEKGKYVELRCDPISGHTALYWYRQSLGQGPEFLIYFQGTGAADDSGLPNDRFFAVRPEGSVSTLKIQRTERGDSAVYLCASSPYPYNEQFFGPGTRLTVL.

The gene calls are TRBV7-9 and TRBJ2-3; D remains unclear. Germline V gene lookup returns CDR1 SEHNR and CDR2 FQNEAQ (reference sequence). The CDR3 spans 14 residues. The V end lost 2 bases, the J end lost 2 bases, and 8 bases lay between the germline ends. CDR3 sequence reads: CASSLTDHTDTQYF. The CDR3 DNA sequence: TGTGCCAGCAGCTTAACGGACCACACAGATACGCAGTATTTT.

This clonotype was detected ten times or more. The chain joins TRBV27 to TRBJ1-6, with 7 bases matching TRBD1. V trimming: 3 bases; J trimming: 5 bases; junction bases outside the gene matches: 1. The CDR3 loop spans 14 amino acids. Germline CDR1 and CDR2: MNHEY and SMNVEV (reference sequence). The CDR3 DNA reads as TGTGCCAGCAGTTTTGGGACAGATAATTCACCCCTCCACTTT. It specifies CASSFGTDNSPLHF.

This clonotype was detected only a few times. V and J are TRBV28 and TRBJ2-2; either TRBD1 or TRBD2 may fit D (5 bases each). Germline values: CDR1 MDHEN, CDR2 SYDVKM. The V gene lost 4 bases and the J gene lost 2 bases, with 14 bases spanning the gap. This CDR3 is built from 16 residues. CDR3 residues: CASSWSRGTNTGELFF. DNA of the CDR3: TGTGCCAGCAGTTGGTCGAGGGGAACTAACACCGGGGAGCTGTTTTTT.